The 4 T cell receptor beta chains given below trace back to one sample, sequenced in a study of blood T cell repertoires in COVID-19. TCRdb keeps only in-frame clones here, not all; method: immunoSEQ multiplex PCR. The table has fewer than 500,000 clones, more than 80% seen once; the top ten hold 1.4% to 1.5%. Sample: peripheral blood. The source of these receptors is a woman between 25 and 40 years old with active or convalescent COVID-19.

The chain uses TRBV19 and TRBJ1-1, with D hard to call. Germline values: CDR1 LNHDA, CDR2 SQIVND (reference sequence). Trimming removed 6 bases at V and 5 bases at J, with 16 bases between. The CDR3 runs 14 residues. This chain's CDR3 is CASSPISMRTEAFF. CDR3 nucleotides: TGTGCCAGTAGCCCTATATCTATGCGGACTGAAGCTTTCTTT.

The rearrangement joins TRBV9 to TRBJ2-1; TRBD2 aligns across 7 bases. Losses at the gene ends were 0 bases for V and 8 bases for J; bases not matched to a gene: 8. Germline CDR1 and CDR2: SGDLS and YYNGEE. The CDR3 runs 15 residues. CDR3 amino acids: CASSVGVAGVDEQFF. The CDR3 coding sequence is TGTGCCAGCAGCGTAGGAGTGGCGGGAGTGGATGAGCAGTTCTTC. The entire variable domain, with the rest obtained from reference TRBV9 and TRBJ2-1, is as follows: DSGVTQTPKHLITATGQRVTLRCSPRSGDLSVYWYQQSLDQGLQFLIQYYNGEERAKGNILERFSAQQFPDLHSELNLSSLELGDSALYFCASSVGVAGVDEQFFGPGTRLTVL.

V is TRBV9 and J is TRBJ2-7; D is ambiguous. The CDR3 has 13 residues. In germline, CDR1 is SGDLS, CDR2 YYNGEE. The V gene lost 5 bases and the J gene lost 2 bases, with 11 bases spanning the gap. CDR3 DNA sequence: TGTGCCAGCAGTCGCGGTGGAACCTACGAGCAGTACTTC. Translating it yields CASSRGGTYEQYF. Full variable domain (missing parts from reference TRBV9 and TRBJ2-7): DSGVTQTPKHLITATGQRVTLRCSPRSGDLSVYWYQQSLDQGLQFLIQYYNGEERAKGNILERFSAQQFPDLHSELNLSSLELGDSALYFCASSRGGTYEQYFGPGTRLTVT.

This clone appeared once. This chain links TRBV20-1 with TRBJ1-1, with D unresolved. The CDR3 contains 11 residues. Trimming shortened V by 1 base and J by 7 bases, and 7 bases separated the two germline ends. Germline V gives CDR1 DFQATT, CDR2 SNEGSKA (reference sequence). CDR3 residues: CSARVADEAFF. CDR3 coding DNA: TGCAGTGCTAGAGTGGCAGATGAAGCTTTCTTT.